This T cell receptor beta chain derives from a study of T cell changes during pregnancy in multiple sclerosis. Using immunoSEQ multiplex PCR, the repertoire was profiled, and TCRdb retains in-frame clones only, with some absent. The sample includes 50,000 to 65,000 clones, more than 85% of them seen just once. CDR1 and CDR2 (germline): LGHNA, YNFKEQ. This CDR3 is built from 16 residues. With 4 bases clipped from V and 2 bases from J, the junction kept 5 bases outside the gene matches. The chain employs TRBV4-2 and TRBJ1-5; TRBD1 agrees at 10 bases. Source: peripheral blood, taken in the first trimester of pregnancy. The sequence was obtained from a female donor with multiple sclerosis, enrolled in a pregnancy study. DNA of the CDR3: TGTGCCAGCAGCCTAGGGACAGGGGAGGGCAATCAGCCCCAGCATTTT. Protein sequence: CASSLGTGEGNQPQHF.